This TCR beta chain was captured in a study of regulatory T cells. Trimming left V 4 bases short and J 4 bases short, with 13 bases between. This CDR3 contains 14 residues. From germline, CDR1 is LNHDA and CDR2 SQIVND (reference sequence). Patients aged 2 to 39 years had fewer naive and more memory CD4+ and CD8+ T cells. On this clone: The antigen remains unidentified.

General study findings and limits: In patients, unique TRB V-J pairs were restricted and V/J usage skewed, especially in Tregs. Hydrophobic residues at CDR3 positions 6 and 7 were enriched in conventional CD4+ T cells of CD3G-deficient patients.

The primer mix had 52 TRBV and 13 TRBJ primers. Repertoires were generated with immunoSEQ multiplex PCR, while TCRdb's copy carries only in-frame clones and drops some. The sample has tens of thousands of clones; over 90% are singletons. The sequence was obtained from a child aged 2-15 years with CD3G deficiency. Sequencing used conventional CD4+ T cells sorted from blood. The genes are TRBV19 and TRBJ1-2; D not certain. CDR3 in DNA: TGTGCCAGTAGTAATATTAGACCGATCTATGGCTACACCTTC. Its protein product is CASSNIRPIYGYTF.